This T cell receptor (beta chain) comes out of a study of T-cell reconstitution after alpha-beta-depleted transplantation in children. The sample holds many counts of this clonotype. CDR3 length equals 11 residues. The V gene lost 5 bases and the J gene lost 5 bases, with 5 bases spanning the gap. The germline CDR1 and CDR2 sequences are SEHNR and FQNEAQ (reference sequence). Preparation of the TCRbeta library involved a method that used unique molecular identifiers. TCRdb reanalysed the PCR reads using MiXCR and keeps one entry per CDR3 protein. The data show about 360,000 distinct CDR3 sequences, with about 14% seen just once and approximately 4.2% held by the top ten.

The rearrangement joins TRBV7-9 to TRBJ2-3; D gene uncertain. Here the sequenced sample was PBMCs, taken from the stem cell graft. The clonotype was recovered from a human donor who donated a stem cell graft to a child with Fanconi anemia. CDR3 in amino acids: CASSQKDTQYF. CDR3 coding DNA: TGTGCCAGCAGCCAAAAAGATACGCAGTATTTT.